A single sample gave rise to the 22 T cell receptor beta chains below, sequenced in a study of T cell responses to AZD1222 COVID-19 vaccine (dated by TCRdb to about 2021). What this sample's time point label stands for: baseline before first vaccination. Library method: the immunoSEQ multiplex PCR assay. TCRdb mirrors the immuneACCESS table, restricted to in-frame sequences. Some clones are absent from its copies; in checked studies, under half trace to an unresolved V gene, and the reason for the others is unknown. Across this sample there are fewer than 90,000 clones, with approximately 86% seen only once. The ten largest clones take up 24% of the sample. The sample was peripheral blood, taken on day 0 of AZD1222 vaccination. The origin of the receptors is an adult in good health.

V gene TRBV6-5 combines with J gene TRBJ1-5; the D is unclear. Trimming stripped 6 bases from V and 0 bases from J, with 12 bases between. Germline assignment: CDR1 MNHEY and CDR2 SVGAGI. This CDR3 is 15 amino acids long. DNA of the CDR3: TGTGCCAGCAGAATAGAGAGAAATAGCAATCAGCCCCAGCATTTT. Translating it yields CASRIERNSNQPQHF.

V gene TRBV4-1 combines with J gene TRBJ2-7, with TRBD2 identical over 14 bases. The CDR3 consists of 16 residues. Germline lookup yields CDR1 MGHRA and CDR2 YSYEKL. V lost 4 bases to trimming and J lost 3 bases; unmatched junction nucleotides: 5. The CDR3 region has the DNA TGCGCCAGCAGCCCGTTCGGACTAGCGGGAGGCTACGAGCAGTACTTC. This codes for CASSPFGLAGGYEQYF.

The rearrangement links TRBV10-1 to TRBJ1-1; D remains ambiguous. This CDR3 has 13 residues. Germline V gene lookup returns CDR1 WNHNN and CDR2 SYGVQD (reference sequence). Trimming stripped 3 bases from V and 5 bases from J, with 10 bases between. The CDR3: CASSERASTEAFF. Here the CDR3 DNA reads TGCGCCAGCAGTGAAAGAGCCTCTACTGAAGCTTTCTTT.

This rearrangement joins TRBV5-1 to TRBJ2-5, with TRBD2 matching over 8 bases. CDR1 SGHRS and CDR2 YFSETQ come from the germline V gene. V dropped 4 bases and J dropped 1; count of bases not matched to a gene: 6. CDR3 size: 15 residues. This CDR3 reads CASSPLGTSQETQYF. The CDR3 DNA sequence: TGCGCCAGCAGCCCCCTGGGGACTAGCCAAGAGACCCAGTACTTC.

This chain's CDR3 is CASSLDPGRHEKLFF. The DNA for the CDR3 is TGTGCCAGCAGCTTAGATCCGGGGAGGCATGAAAAACTGTTTTTT. J is TRBJ1-4 and V is TRBV7-9, with D hard to call. The V gene lost 1 base and the J gene lost 6 bases, with 12 bases spanning the gap. The germline V gene encodes CDR1 SEHNR and CDR2 FQNEAQ (reference sequence). The CDR3 sequence is 15 residues long.

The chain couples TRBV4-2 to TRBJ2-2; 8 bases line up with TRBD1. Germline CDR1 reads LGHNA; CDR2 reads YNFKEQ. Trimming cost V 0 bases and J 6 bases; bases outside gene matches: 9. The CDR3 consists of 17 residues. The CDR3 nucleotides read TGTGCCAGCAGCCAAGATATGGACAGGGCGGTTTCCGGGGAGCTGTTTTTT. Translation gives CASSQDMDRAVSGELFF.

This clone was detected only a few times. CDR3 region: CASSQARTGRYEQYF. For the CDR3, the DNA is TGTGCCAGCAGCCAAGCCCGGACAGGGAGGTACGAGCAGTACTTC. This sequence joins TRBV3-1 (or the pseudogene TRBV3-2) and TRBJ2-7, with 8 bases lining up with TRBD1. With V trimmed by 1 base and J by 4 bases, 6 bases remained unmatched. The CDR3 contains 15 residues. Per the germline V gene, CDR1 is LGHDT and CDR2 is YNNKEL (reference sequence).

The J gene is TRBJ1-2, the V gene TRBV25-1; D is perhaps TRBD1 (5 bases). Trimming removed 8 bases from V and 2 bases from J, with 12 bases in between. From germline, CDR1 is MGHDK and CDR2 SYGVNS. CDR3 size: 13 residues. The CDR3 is CASSEGPNYGYTF. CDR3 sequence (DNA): TGTGCCAGCTCTGAGGGGCCAAACTATGGCTACACCTTC.

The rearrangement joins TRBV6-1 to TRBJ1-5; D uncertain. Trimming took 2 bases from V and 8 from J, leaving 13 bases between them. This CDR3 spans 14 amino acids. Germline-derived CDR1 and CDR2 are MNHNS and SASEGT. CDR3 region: CASSELPRQEPQHF. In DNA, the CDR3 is TGTGCCAGCAGTGAACTTCCCCGGCAGGAGCCCCAGCATTTT.

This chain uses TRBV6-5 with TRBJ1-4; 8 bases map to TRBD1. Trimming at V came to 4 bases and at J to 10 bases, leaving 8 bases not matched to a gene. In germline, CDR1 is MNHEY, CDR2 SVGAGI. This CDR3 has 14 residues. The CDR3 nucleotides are TGTGCCAGCAGTTCCGGGACAGGTTCACGAAAACTGTTTTTT. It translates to CASSSGTGSRKLFF.

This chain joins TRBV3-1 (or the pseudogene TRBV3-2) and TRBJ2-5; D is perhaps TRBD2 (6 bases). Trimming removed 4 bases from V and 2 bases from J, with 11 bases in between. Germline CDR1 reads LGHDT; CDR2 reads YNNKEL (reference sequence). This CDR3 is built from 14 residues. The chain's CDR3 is CASSLNGGQETQYF. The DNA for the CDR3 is TGTGCCAGCAGCCTTAACGGGGGACAAGAGACCCAGTACTTC.

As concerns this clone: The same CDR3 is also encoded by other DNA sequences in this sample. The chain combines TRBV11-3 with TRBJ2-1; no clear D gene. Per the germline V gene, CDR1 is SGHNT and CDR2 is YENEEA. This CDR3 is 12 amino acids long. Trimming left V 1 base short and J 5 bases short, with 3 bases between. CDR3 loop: CASSLGNNEQFF. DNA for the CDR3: TGTGCCAGCAGCTTAGGAAACAATGAGCAGTTCTTC.

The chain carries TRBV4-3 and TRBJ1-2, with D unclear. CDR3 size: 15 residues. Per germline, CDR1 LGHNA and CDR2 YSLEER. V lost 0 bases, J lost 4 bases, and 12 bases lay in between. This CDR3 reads CASSQDPEGIYGYTF. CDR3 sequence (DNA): TGCGCCAGCAGCCAAGATCCGGAGGGAATCTATGGCTACACCTTC.

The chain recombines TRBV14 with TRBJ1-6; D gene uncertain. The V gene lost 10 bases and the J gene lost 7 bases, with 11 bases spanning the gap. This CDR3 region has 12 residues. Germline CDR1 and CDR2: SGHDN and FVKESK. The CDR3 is CATATPNSPLHF. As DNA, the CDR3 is TGTGCCACCGCAACCCCAAATTCACCCCTCCACTTT.

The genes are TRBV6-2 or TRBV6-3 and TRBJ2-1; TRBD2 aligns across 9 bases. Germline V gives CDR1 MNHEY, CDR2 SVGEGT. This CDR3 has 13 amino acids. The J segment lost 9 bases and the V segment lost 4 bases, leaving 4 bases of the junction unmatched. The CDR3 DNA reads TGTGCCAGCAGTTTTAGCGGGAGCGGTGAGCAGTTCTTC. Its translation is CASSFSGSGEQFF.

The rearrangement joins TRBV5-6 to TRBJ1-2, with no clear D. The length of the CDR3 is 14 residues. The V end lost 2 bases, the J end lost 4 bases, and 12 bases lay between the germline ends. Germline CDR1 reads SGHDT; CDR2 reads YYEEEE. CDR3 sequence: CASSFLGLGYGYTF. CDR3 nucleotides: TGTGCCAGCAGCTTCTTAGGACTCGGCTATGGCTACACCTTC.

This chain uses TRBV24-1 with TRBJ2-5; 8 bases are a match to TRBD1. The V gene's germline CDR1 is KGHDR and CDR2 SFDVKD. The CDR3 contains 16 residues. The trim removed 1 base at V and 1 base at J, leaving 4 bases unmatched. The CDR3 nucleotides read TGTGCCACCAGTGATTTCGGAACAGGGGGCCAAGAGACCCAGTACTTC. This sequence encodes CATSDFGTGGQETQYF.

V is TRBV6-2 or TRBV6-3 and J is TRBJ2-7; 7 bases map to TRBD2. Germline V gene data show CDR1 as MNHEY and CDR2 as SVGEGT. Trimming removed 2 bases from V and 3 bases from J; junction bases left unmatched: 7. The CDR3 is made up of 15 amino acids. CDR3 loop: CASSYAPGLLYEQYF. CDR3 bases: TGTGCCAGCAGTTACGCCCCGGGACTACTCTACGAGCAGTACTTC.

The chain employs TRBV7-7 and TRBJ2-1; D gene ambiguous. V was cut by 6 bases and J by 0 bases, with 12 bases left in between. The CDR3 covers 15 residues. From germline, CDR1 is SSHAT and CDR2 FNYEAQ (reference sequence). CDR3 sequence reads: CASSPDQSSYNEQFF. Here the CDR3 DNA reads TGTGCCAGCAGTCCGGACCAGAGCTCCTACAATGAGCAGTTCTTC.

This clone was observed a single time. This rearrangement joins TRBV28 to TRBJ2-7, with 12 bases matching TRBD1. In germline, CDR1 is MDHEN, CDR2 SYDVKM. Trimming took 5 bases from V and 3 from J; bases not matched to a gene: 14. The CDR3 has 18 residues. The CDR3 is CASSPRSGTGGAVYEQYF. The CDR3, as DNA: TGTGCCAGCAGTCCCCGTTCCGGGACAGGGGGCGCAGTCTACGAGCAGTACTTC.

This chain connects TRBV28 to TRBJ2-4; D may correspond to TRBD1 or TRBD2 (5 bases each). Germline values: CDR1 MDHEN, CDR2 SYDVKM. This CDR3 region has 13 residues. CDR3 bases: TGTGCTTGTGGGACCCTAGCCAAAAACATTCAGTACTTC. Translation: CACGTLAKNIQYF.

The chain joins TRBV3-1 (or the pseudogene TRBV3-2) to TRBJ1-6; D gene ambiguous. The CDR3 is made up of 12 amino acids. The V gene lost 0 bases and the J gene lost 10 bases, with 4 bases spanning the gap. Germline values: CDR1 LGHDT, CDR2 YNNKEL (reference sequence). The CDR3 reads CASSQEGSPLHF. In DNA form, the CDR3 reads TGTGCCAGCAGCCAAGAGGGCTCACCCCTCCACTTT.